This entry lists 6 T cell receptor beta chains sequenced from one sample in a study of cytomegalovirus exposure and HLA in healthy donors. In the PCR, 60 Vbeta and 13 Jbeta primers were used. Libraries were prepared by immunoSEQ multiplex PCR; TCRdb keeps only in-frame clonotypes and omits some of them. Here the sample spans just over 200,000 clones, roughly 80% being singletons. The sample consisted of PBMCs. These receptors all stem from a woman aged 35 to 49 in good health and CMV-seronegative.

The chain links TRBV11-2 to TRBJ2-7; 12 bases match TRBD2. This CDR3 is built from 14 residues. Germline assignment: CDR1 SGHAT and CDR2 FQNNGV. The junction had 7 bases not matched to a gene; V was cut back by 6 bases and J by 7 bases. The CDR3 DNA follows: TGTGCCAGCAGAAGACTAGCGGGAGTGCGAGAGCAGTACTTC. This translates into CASRRLAGVREQYF.

The V gene is TRBV27, the J gene TRBJ2-1; D not resolved. The germline V and J ends were trimmed by 6 bases and 4 bases, with 10 bases remaining between them. The CDR3 loop spans 13 amino acids. Looked up from germline, CDR1 is MNHEY and CDR2 is SMNVEV (reference sequence). The CDR3 nucleotides read TGTGCCAGCAGATCTACGAATTACAATGAGCAGTTCTTC. Translation gives CASRSTNYNEQFF.

The V call is TRBV7-9, the J call TRBJ2-7; tentatively, D is TRBD1 (6 bases). The CDR3 has 15 amino acids. The germline V gene has CDR1 SEHNR and CDR2 FQNEAQ (reference sequence). With 5 bases removed from V and 5 bases from J, the gap between germline ends came to 19 bases. CDR3 coding DNA: TGTGCCAGCAGCGCCTACCACGTACAGGGCCACGAGCAGTACTTC. The encoded protein is CASSAYHVQGHEQYF.

This CDR3 reads CAWKSVSYEQYF. CDR3 sequence (DNA): TGTGCCTGGAAGAGCGTTTCCTACGAGCAGTACTTC. The chain is built from TRBV30 and TRBJ2-7; D is unclear. Trimming removed 4 bases at V and 1 base at J, with 8 bases between. This CDR3 comprises 12 residues. CDR1 and CDR2 from the germline V gene are GTSNPN and SVGIG (reference sequence). Full variable domain (rest looked up from reference TRBV30 and TRBJ2-7): SQTIHQWPATLVQPVGSPLSLECTVEGTSNPNLYWYRQAAGRGLQLLFYSVGIGQISSEVPQNLSASRPQDRQFILSSKKLLLSDSGFYLCAWKSVSYEQYFGPGTRLTVT.

With regard to this clone: The sample holds other DNA sequences that translate to the same CDR3. The chain joins TRBV9 to TRBJ1-1; TRBD1 might be the D (6 bases). The germline V and J ends were trimmed by 4 bases and 4 bases, with 11 bases remaining between them. Germline V gives CDR1 SGDLS, CDR2 YYNGEE. The CDR3 contains 13 residues. Written as DNA, the CDR3 is TGTGCCAGCAGCTTAGGAGGGGGCACTGAAGCTTTCTTT. Translation: CASSLGGGTEAFF.

The V call is TRBV30, the J call TRBJ1-2; D unresolved. The CDR3 totals 12 residues. Germline loops: CDR1 GTSNPN, CDR2 SVGIG (reference sequence). V dropped 1 base and J dropped 5 bases, with 8 bases sitting between them. The CDR3 DNA follows: TGTGCCTGGAGTGAACAGCCTTATGGCTACACCTTC. Its translation: CAWSEQPYGYTF.